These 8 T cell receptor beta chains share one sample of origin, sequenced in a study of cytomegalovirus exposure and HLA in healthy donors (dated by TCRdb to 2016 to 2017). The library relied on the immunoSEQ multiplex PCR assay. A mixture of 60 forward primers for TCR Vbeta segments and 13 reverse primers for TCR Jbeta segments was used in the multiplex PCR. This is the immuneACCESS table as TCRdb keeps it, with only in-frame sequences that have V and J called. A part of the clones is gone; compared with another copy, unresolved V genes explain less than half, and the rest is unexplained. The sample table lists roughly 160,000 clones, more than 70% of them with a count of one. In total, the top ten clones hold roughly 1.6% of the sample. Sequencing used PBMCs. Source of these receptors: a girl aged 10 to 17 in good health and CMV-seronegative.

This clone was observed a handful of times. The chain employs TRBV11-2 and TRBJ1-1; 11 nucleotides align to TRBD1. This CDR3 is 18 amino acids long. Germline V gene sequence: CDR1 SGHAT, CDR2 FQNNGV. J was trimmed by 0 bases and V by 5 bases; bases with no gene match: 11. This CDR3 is CASSAVPGQGGMNTEAFF. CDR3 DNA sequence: TGTGCCAGCAGCGCTGTCCCGGGACAGGGGGGAATGAACACTGAAGCTTTCTTT.

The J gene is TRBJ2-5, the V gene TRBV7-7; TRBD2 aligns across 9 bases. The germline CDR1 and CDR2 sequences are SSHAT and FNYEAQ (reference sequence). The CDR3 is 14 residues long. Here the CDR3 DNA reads TGTGCTAGCGGAGGCGGGGGGGACCAAGAGACCCAGTACTTC. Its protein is CASGGGGDQETQYF.

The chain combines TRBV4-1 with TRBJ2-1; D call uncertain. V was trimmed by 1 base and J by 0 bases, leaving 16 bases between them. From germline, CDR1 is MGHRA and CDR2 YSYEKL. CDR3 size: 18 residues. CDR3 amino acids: CASSQVGKAVGSYNEQFF. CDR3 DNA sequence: TGCGCCAGCAGCCAAGTAGGAAAGGCGGTTGGCTCCTACAATGAGCAGTTCTTC.

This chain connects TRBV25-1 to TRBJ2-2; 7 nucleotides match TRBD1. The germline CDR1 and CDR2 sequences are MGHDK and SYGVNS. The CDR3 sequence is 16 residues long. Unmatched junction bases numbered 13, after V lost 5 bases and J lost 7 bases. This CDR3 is CASSPGSDRTIGELFF. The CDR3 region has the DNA TGTGCCAGCAGTCCTGGGTCGGACAGGACGATCGGGGAGCTGTTTTTT.

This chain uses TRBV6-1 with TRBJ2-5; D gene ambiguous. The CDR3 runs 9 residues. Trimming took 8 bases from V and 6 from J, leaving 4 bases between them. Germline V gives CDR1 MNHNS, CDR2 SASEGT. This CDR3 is CASGQTQYF. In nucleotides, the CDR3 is TGTGCCAGCGGGCAGACCCAGTACTTC.

The CDR3: CASSLRQGGYTF. Written as DNA, the CDR3 is TGTGCCAGTAGTCTAAGACAGGGCGGCTACACCTTC. V usage is TRBV19 and J usage is TRBJ1-2; 7 nucleotides align to TRBD1. The germline gives CDR1 LNHDA, CDR2 SQIVND (reference sequence). The CDR3 has 12 amino acids. J gave up 8 bases and V 5 bases, and 5 bases lay outside the gene matches.

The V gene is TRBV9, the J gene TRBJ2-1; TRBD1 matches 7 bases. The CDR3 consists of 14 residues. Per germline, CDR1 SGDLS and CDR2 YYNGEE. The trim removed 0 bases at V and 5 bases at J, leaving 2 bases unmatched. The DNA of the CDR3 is TGTGCCAGCAGCGTAGTAGGACAGGACAATGAGCAGTTCTTC. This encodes CASSVVGQDNEQFF.

The CDR3 DNA sequence: TGTGCCAGCTCACCCAACGAGGGGGGGGCCGTGTCCAATGAAAAACTGTTTTTT. It yields the protein CASSPNEGGAVSNEKLFF. This chain links TRBV18 with TRBJ1-4; D possibly corresponds to TRBD1 (6 bases). The CDR3 has 18 amino acids. V lost 3 bases and J 5 bases, leaving 22 bases between the germline ends. Looked up from germline, CDR1 is KGHSH and CDR2 is LQKENI.